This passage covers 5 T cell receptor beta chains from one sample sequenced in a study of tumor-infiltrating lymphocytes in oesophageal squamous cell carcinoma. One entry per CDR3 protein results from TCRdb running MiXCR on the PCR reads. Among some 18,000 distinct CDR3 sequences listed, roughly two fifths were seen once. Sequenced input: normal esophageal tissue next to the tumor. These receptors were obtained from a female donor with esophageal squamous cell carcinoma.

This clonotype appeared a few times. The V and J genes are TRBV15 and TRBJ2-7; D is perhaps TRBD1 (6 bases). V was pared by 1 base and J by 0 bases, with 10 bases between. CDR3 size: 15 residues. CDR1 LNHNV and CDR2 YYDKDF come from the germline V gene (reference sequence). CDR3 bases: TGTGCCACCAGCAGAGCGGGGACATTCTCCTACGAGCAGTACTTC. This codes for CATSRAGTFSYEQYF.

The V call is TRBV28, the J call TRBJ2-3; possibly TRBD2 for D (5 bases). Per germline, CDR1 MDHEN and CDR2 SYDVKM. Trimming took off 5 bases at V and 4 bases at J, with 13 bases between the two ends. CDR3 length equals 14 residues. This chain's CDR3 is CASSDNGVADTQYF. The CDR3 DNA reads TGTGCCAGCAGTGACAACGGGGTGGCAGATACGCAGTATTTT.

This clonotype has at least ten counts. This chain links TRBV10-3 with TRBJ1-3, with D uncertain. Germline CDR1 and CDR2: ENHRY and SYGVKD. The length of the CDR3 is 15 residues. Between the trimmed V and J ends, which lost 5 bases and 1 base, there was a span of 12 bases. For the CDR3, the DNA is TGTGCCATCAGTCGGGGAGAGGGTTCTGGAAACACCATATATTTT. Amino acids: CAISRGEGSGNTIYF.

CDR3 loop: CASRPGLAGDNEQFF. The CDR3 DNA sequence: TGTGCCAGCAGGCCAGGACTAGCGGGGGACAATGAGCAGTTCTTC. The rearrangement uses TRBV6-5 and TRBJ2-4, with 13 bases fitting TRBD2. The J call is doubtful: the DNA matches TRBJ2-1 better. Germline assignment: CDR1 MNHEY and CDR2 SVGAGI. The CDR3 is made up of 15 amino acids.

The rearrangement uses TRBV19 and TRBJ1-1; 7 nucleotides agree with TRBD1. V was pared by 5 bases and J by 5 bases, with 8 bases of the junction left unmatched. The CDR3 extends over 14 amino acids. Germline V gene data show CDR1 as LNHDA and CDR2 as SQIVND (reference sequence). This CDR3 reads CASSPGTEGTEAFF. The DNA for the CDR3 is TGTGCCAGTAGTCCCGGGACAGAGGGAACTGAAGCTTTCTTT.